This TCR beta chain was retrieved from a study of blood T cell repertoires in COVID-19. In the case of this clone: Other DNA variants within this sample encode the same CDR3.

Original handling: Scientists estimated how many nucleated cells there were by amplifying reference gene primers. The protocol was immunoSEQ multiplex PCR, while the TCRdb copy is restricted to in-frame clones and leaves out a portion. V, J and clone size reflect that table, while D and trimming were determined from the DNA. The data contain 350,000 to 450,000 clones, about 90% of them singletons. The CDR3 is 12 amino acids. Germline V gene sequence: CDR1 SEHNR, CDR2 FQNEAQ (reference sequence). V was shortened by 1 base and J by 7 bases, with 5 bases between the two germline ends. This chain joins TRBV7-9 and TRBJ1-5, with D possibly being TRBD1 (5 bases). Sequenced sample: PBMCs or T cells enriched from blood (not recorded which). This receptor was taken from a woman in her twenties or thirties who had recovered from COVID-19. The CDR3 region is CASSLGGQPQHF. Written as DNA, the CDR3 is TGTGCCAGCAGCTTAGGGGGCCAGCCCCAGCATTTT.